The 18 T cell receptor beta chains in this list originate from one sample, sequenced in a study of CD8 T cells in Susac syndrome. RNA in amounts of roughly 0.5 to 1 ug was reverse transcribed with random hexamers. One entry per CDR3 protein results from TCRdb running MiXCR on the immunoSEQ multiplex PCR reads. The data contain about 190,000 distinct CDR3 sequences, 85% to 95% of them singletons. The specimen sequenced was CD4+ T cells from PBMCs. All receptors come from a human donor in good health.

The chain links TRBV2 to TRBJ1-5, with TRBD1 matching 7 bases. CDR1 is SNHLY and CDR2 is FYNNEI in the germline V gene. The CDR3 spans 16 residues. V shed 4 bases, J shed 5 bases, and the junction held 11 bases outside the gene matches. In DNA, the CDR3 is TGTGCCAGCAGTGTTTTCGACAGGGTCTTACATCAGCCCCAGCATTTT. It translates to CASSVFDRVLHQPQHF.

The V call is TRBV7-9, the J call TRBJ2-5; D possibly corresponds to TRBD2 (5 bases). CDR3 size: 12 residues. From germline, CDR1 is SEHNR and CDR2 FQNEAQ (reference sequence). Trimming took off 8 bases at V and 5 bases at J, with 12 bases between the two ends. CDR3 region: CASGRPRETQYF. For the CDR3, the DNA is TGTGCCAGCGGGAGACCCAGGGAGACCCAGTACTTC. Together with reference TRBV7-9 and TRBJ2-5, the CDR3 gives the full variable domain: DTGVSQNPRHKITKRGQNVTFRCDPISEHNRLYWYRQTLGQGPEFLTYFQNEAQLEKSRLLSDRFSAERPKGSFSTLEIQRTEQGDSAMYLCASGRPRETQYFGPGTRLLVL.

The CDR3, as DNA: TGTGCCAGCAGCCGGAGAGGGACAGGGGTATCCTACAATGAGCAGTTCTTC. Its translation is CASSRRGTGVSYNEQFF. This chain uses TRBV4-2 with TRBJ2-1; 10 nucleotides align to TRBD1. The CDR3 is made up of 17 amino acids. V shed 4 bases and J 1 base; nucleotides not matched to a gene: 7. Germline CDR1 LGHNA, CDR2 YNFKEQ.

The gene calls are TRBV7-3 and TRBJ2-1; TRBD2 matches 15 bases. Unmatched junction bases numbered 8, after V lost 5 bases and J lost 6 bases. The CDR3 has 17 amino acids. Looked up from germline, CDR1 is SGHTA and CDR2 is FQGTGA. The CDR3 coding sequence is TGTGCCAGCAGCCTCCCTGGACTAGCGGGGGGGCCCAATGAGCAGTTCTTC. Its protein is CASSLPGLAGGPNEQFF.

This clonotype was seen a handful of times. The chain couples TRBV6-1 to TRBJ2-2; 10 nucleotides match TRBD1. The trim removed 7 bases at V and 3 bases at J, leaving 8 bases unmatched. Germline V gives CDR1 MNHNS, CDR2 SASEGT. The CDR3 totals 16 residues. In DNA, the CDR3 is TGTGCCAGCACCCCCGACAGGGGGCTATACACCGGGGAGCTGTTTTTT. Its translation is CASTPDRGLYTGELFF.

The chain links TRBV7-9 to TRBJ2-1, with D possibly matching TRBD1 (6 bases). Germline-derived CDR1 and CDR2 are SEHNR and FQNEAQ (reference sequence). This CDR3 comprises 15 residues. Between the trimmed V and J ends, which lost 4 bases and 0 bases, there was a span of 10 bases. Here the CDR3 DNA reads TGTGCCAGCAGCTCCAGGGGTCGCTCCTACAATGAGCAGTTCTTC. Translating it yields CASSSRGRSYNEQFF.

The chain is built from TRBV20-1 and TRBJ2-5; D may be TRBD2 (6 bases). This CDR3 comprises 17 residues. The germline CDR1 and CDR2 sequences are DFQATT and SNEGSKA (reference sequence). Trimming took off 7 bases at V and 0 bases at J, with 24 bases between the two ends. CDR3 bases: TGCAGTGGGACTACGATAAGGGCGGGGCTGTACCAAGAGACCCAGTACTTC. It is translated as CSGTTIRAGLYQETQYF.

V is TRBV19 and J is TRBJ1-1; D is perhaps TRBD1 (6 bases). Trimming removed 5 bases from V and 7 bases from J, with 17 bases in between. The CDR3 has 14 residues. From germline, CDR1 is LNHDA and CDR2 SQIVND (reference sequence). The CDR3 sequence: CASSRTGQFIEAFF. CDR3 sequence (DNA): TGTGCCAGTAGTCGAACGGGACAATTTATTGAAGCTTTCTTT.

J is TRBJ1-2 and V is TRBV15; D is unclear. Between the trimmed V and J ends, which lost 4 bases and 2 bases, there was a span of 8 bases. The CDR3 runs to 13 residues. Germline V gene lookup returns CDR1 LNHNV and CDR2 YYDKDF (reference sequence). CDR3: CATSKDENYGYTF. CDR3 bases: TGTGCCACCAGCAAAGATGAGAACTATGGCTACACCTTC.

Note on this clonotype: Germline and junction disagree at one end, which may indicate a read error. The V call is TRBV9, the J call TRBJ2-5; 10 bases are a match to TRBD1. Germline-derived CDR1 and CDR2 are SGDLS and YYNGEE. The CDR3 is 14 amino acids. In DNA form, the CDR3 reads TGTGCCAGCAGCTTCTCGACAGGGGGCGAACCTTCGAACTTC. Protein product: CASSFSTGGEPSNF.

This chain uses TRBV29-1 with TRBJ2-2; D tentatively fits TRBD1 or TRBD2 (5 bases each). Trimming cost V 4 bases and J 0 bases, with 9 bases left between them. The germline V gene encodes CDR1 SQVTM and CDR2 ANQGSEA. This CDR3 is 14 amino acids long. This CDR3 is CSVGEGPNTGELFF. In DNA form, the CDR3 reads TGCAGCGTTGGTGAGGGGCCGAACACCGGGGAGCTGTTTTTT.

The rearrangement uses TRBV25-1 and TRBJ2-1; D is unresolved. The germline V gene has CDR1 MGHDK and CDR2 SYGVNS. V was clipped by 6 bases and J by 3 bases, with 3 bases between them. CDR3 size: 11 residues. The CDR3 protein is CASRGYNEQFF. The CDR3 DNA sequence: TGTGCCAGCAGGGGCTACAATGAGCAGTTCTTC.

CDR3 DNA: TGCGCCAGCAGCCCCGGACTAGCGGGGGGGCTCACCGGGGAGCTGTTTTTT. It yields the protein CASSPGLAGGLTGELFF. V and J are TRBV5-1 and TRBJ2-2, with 15 bases matching TRBD2. The germline V gene encodes CDR1 SGHRS and CDR2 YFSETQ. The V and J ends lost 4 bases and 4 bases, in that order; junction bases with no gene match: 5. This CDR3 is 17 amino acids long.

This clonotype occurred once. V gene TRBV2 combines with J gene TRBJ1-6; tentative D call: TRBD1 (5 bases). Germline lookup yields CDR1 SNHLY and CDR2 FYNNEI. The V end was cut by 7 bases, the J end by 10 bases, with 20 bases between. This CDR3 contains 15 residues. The CDR3 DNA reads TGTGCCAGCAATGTAGACAGACTTACCGCGTCACCCCTCCACTTT. Amino acids: CASNVDRLTASPLHF.

This chain links TRBV7-2 with TRBJ2-1; 7 nucleotides match TRBD1. The V gene's germline CDR1 is SGHTA and CDR2 FQGNSA. The V gene end was trimmed by 1 base and the J gene end by 3 bases; junction bases not matched to a gene: 6. The CDR3 is 16 amino acids. The DNA of the CDR3 is TGTGCCAGCAGCTTAGGATTGAACAGGGGCTACAATGAGCAGTTCTTC. It encodes CASSLGLNRGYNEQFF.

The chain joins TRBV20-1 to TRBJ2-3, with a possible D match to TRBD2 (7 bases). CDR3 length: 14 amino acids. V lost 5 bases and J lost 6, with 18 bases in between. Germline CDR1 DFQATT, CDR2 SNEGSKA (reference sequence). This CDR3 reads CSAALSGGADTQYF. The CDR3 region has the DNA TGCAGTGCTGCCCTTTCTGGGGGGGCGGATACGCAGTATTTT.

The chain recombines TRBV25-1 with TRBJ2-2; unclear D gene. The CDR3 totals 15 residues. Germline values: CDR1 MGHDK, CDR2 SYGVNS. The V end lost 4 bases, the J end lost 2 bases, and 11 bases lay between the germline ends. CDR3 region: CASSVFMGNTGELFF. The CDR3, as DNA: TGTGCCAGCAGTGTCTTCATGGGAAACACCGGGGAGCTGTTTTTT.

The genes are TRBV29-1 and TRBJ2-1; the D gene is possibly TRBD1 (5 bases). Looked up from germline, CDR1 is SQVTM and CDR2 is ANQGSEA. The CDR3 runs 14 residues. Between the trimmed V and J ends, which lost 5 bases and 0 bases, there was a span of 11 bases. This CDR3 reads CSVLTGHSYNEQFF. Written as DNA, the CDR3 is TGCAGCGTTTTGACCGGACACTCCTACAATGAGCAGTTCTTC.